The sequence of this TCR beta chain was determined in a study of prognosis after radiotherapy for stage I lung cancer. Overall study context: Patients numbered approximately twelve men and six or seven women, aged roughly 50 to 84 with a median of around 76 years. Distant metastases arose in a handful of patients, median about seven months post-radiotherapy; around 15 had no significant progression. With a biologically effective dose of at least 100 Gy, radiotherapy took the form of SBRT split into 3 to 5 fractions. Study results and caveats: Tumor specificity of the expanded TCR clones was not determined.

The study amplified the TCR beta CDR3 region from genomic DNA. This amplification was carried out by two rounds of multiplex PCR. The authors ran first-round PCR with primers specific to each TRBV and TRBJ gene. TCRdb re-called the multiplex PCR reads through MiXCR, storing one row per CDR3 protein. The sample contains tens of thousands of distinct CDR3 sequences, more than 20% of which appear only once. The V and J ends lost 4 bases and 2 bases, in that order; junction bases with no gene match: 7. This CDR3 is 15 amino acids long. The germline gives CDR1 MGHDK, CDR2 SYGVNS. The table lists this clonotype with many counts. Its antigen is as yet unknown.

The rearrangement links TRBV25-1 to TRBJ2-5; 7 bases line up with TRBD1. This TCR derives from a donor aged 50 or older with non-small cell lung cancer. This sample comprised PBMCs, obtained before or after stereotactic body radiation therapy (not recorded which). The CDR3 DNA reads TGTGCCAGCAGTGGGTACGACAGGGTACAAGAGACCCAGTACTTC. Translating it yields CASSGYDRVQETQYF.